This T cell receptor beta chain was documented in a study of T cell responses to AZD1222 COVID-19 vaccine (dated by TCRdb to about 2021). Context from the whole study: AZD1222 recipients with second doses at about 4 weeks or about 12 weeks were pooled, because spike-specific TCR depth and breadth did not differ between schedules. A total of more than 230 trial participants underwent TCR sequencing, of whom 207 had received two doses of AZD1222 and about 26 had received two doses of the MenACWY control vaccine. Trial participants were enrolled into age subgroups of 18-55, 56-69 and 70-plus years, which contained about 160, 30 and 59 TCR-sequenced participants, respectively.

The label giving this sample's time point can be read as: baseline before first vaccination. Samples from vaccinated people were obtained from the UK trials COV001 and COV002, which included a single-blind randomized controlled phase 2/3 trial of AZD1222 (ChAdOx1 nCoV-19) in healthy adults. Trial participant PBMC samples were collected at day 0 and day 28 after the second dose for TCRbeta chain sequencing. The germline V gene yields SGDLS for CDR1 and YYNGEE for CDR2. Its CDR3 holds 16 amino acids, cysteine through phenylalanine. Of all the DNA, just the CDR3 is kept, 48 bases in frame from base 1. The trim is 4 bases for V and 0 bases for J, with a gap of 13 bases between the germline ends. The CDR3 regions of human TCRbeta chains were analyzed by immunosequencing. On the authors' methods: TCRs in the repertoires were matched against a reference library of SARS-CoV-2-specific TCRs that had been generated with the MIRA antigen-specificity platform. Breadth was defined as the fraction of unique TCRs that were SARS-CoV-2-associated, and depth was defined as the fraction of total T cells that were SARS-CoV-2-associated. Using the MIRA data, each spike-specific TCR was mapped to the spike region that the TCR reacts to and placed in a CD4 or CD8 class. Log10-transformed breadth and depth values were compared by one-way ANOVA with Sidak's multiple comparisons tests. Drawn from immuneACCESS, this table holds only the in-frame rearrangements with V and J called that TCRdb kept. Clones are partly lost; checked studies trace under half to an unresolved V gene and leave the rest unexplained. D and trimming come from the DNA, and the V and J calls and clone size come from that table. A total of around 190,000 clones appear in this sample, almost 90% of them only once. The ten largest account for approximately 0.49% of the sample.

As concerns this clone: It has no known antigen specificity. No per-base quality is available; no much larger clone lies one base away.

What the research found in general, with its limitations: Reportedly, almost half of the unique spike-specific TCRs recognized epitopes lying outside the regions that are mutated in the B.1.351 and B.1.1.7 variants. The whole spike protein was spanned by vaccine-associated CD4 TCRs, and dominant responses were seen in regions 160-218 and 743-854. After two AZD1222 doses, both the breadth and the depth of spike-specific TCRs were significantly higher than at day 0 and than in MenACWY recipients. The 56-69-year group was small, and its depth increase did not reach significance, likely because of low power. Conclusions about previously exposed vaccinees were limited because only 5 or 6 AZD1222 recipients were SARS-CoV-2 seropositive at baseline. Participants were mostly white British, with more females than males. The authors suggested clonal diversity may have been underestimated. No day 14 peak-response samples were available, so repertoires were characterized only after the peak T cell response.

The clonotype was recovered from an adult in good health. Recombination joined TRBV9 with TRBJ2-2; a tentative D call is TRBD2 (6 bases match). The sequencing here drew on peripheral blood, taken on day 0 of AZD1222 vaccination. This receptor carries the CDR3 CASSPGGAANTGELFF. In nucleotide form, the sequence is TGTGCCAGCAGCCCCGGAGGGGCGGCGAACACCGGGGAGCTGTTTTTT.